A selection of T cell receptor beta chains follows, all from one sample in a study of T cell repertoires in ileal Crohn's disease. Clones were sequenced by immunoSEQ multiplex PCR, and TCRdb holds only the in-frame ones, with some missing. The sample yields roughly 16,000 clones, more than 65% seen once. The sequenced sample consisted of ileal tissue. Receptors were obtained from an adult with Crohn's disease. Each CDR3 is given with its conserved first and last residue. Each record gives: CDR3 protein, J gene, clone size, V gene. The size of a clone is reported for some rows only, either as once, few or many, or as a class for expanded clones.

cdr3_aa: CASSLDGRTSMSYEQYF; j_call: TRBJ2-7; clone_size: -; v_call: TRBV7-8
cdr3_aa: CAWRRSRNTIYF; j_call: TRBJ1-3; clone_size: few; v_call: TRBV30
cdr3_aa: CASSLIGGRGELFF; j_call: TRBJ2-2; clone_size: once; v_call: TRBV7-3
cdr3_aa: CASRVDSDLYYGYTF; j_call: TRBJ1-2; clone_size: -; v_call: TRBV2
cdr3_aa: CASSLSGQTARTFF; j_call: TRBJ1-1; clone_size: -; v_call: TRBV27
cdr3_aa: CASSLVRSNQPQHF; j_call: TRBJ1-5; clone_size: -; v_call: TRBV5-5
cdr3_aa: CASSLEGGLRIVEQFF; j_call: TRBJ2-1; clone_size: -; v_call: TRBV7-9
cdr3_aa: CASSEPAGPTDTQYF; j_call: TRBJ2-3; clone_size: -; v_call: TRBV6-1
cdr3_aa: CASSLYRDIYF; j_call: TRBJ1-3; clone_size: -; v_call: TRBV28
cdr3_aa: CASSFGSPYGYTF; j_call: TRBJ1-2; clone_size: -; v_call: TRBV5-6
cdr3_aa: CASSALGTGAPVGSNEKLFF; j_call: TRBJ1-4; clone_size: -; v_call: TRBV5-1
cdr3_aa: CASTGVDNYGYTF; j_call: TRBJ1-2; clone_size: few; v_call: TRBV28
cdr3_aa: CASSIDGTGELFF; j_call: TRBJ2-2; clone_size: -; v_call: TRBV19
cdr3_aa: CASSLVSGTYNEQFF; j_call: TRBJ2-1; clone_size: few; v_call: TRBV5-6
cdr3_aa: CASSQDATGDYEQYF; j_call: -; clone_size: -; v_call: TRBV4-1
cdr3_aa: CASSLDRGATPLHF; j_call: TRBJ1-6; clone_size: medium-sized; v_call: TRBV2
cdr3_aa: CAWSPGVSKYEQYF; j_call: TRBJ2-7; clone_size: -; v_call: TRBV30
cdr3_aa: CASSSSPRGEQYF; j_call: TRBJ2-7; clone_size: -; v_call: TRBV27
cdr3_aa: CASSLSTSWDTVGEQFF; j_call: TRBJ2-1; clone_size: -; v_call: TRBV19
cdr3_aa: CASNVAFGTDTQYF; j_call: TRBJ2-3; clone_size: few; v_call: TRBV10-3
cdr3_aa: CASSERGGGTDTQYF; j_call: TRBJ2-3; clone_size: -; v_call: TRBV27
cdr3_aa: CASSSSYTYEQYF; j_call: TRBJ2-7; clone_size: once; v_call: TRBV7-2
cdr3_aa: CSVLQGAGGYTF; j_call: TRBJ1-2; clone_size: -; v_call: TRBV29-1
cdr3_aa: CASRADRRAIGYTF; j_call: TRBJ1-2; clone_size: -; v_call: TRBV19
cdr3_aa: CASSLALGDRETQYF; j_call: TRBJ2-5; clone_size: -; v_call: TRBV7-9
cdr3_aa: CASRLVQGADGYTF; j_call: TRBJ1-2; clone_size: -; v_call: TRBV12-2
cdr3_aa: CASIGNRGSEAFF; j_call: TRBJ1-1; clone_size: -; v_call: TRBV11-2
cdr3_aa: CASSTNRGAYTEAFF; j_call: TRBJ1-1; clone_size: -; v_call: TRBV19
cdr3_aa: CASSTIAGLGAVEQFF; j_call: TRBJ2-1; clone_size: -; v_call: TRBV5-1
cdr3_aa: CASRADRGSSYEQYF; j_call: -; clone_size: -; v_call: TRBV6-1
cdr3_aa: CASSWGMGLAVTDTQYF; j_call: TRBJ2-3; clone_size: -; v_call: TRBV7-2
cdr3_aa: CASSLALGNTGELFF; j_call: TRBJ2-2; clone_size: -; v_call: TRBV5-1
cdr3_aa: CASSGGAGELFF; j_call: TRBJ2-2; clone_size: -; v_call: TRBV5-1
cdr3_aa: CASSFLNTDTQYF; j_call: TRBJ2-3; clone_size: once; v_call: TRBV28
cdr3_aa: CASSIRRNTEAFF; j_call: TRBJ1-1; clone_size: few; v_call: TRBV5-5
cdr3_aa: CASSPGQAISGNTIYF; j_call: TRBJ1-3; clone_size: few; v_call: TRBV2
cdr3_aa: CSVMTGYGYTF; j_call: TRBJ1-2; clone_size: -; v_call: TRBV29-1
cdr3_aa: CASSLVHRGLNTEAFF; j_call: TRBJ1-1; clone_size: -; v_call: TRBV7-8
cdr3_aa: CASSVSSGSPVYEQYF; j_call: TRBJ2-7; clone_size: -; v_call: TRBV9
cdr3_aa: CASSVRGGNYGYTF; j_call: TRBJ1-2; clone_size: -; v_call: TRBV5-1
cdr3_aa: CASSLGLDTQYF; j_call: TRBJ2-3; clone_size: once; v_call: TRBV14
cdr3_aa: CASSSLAGGNEQFF; j_call: TRBJ2-1; clone_size: -; v_call: TRBV27
cdr3_aa: CASSRELAQETQYF; j_call: TRBJ2-5; clone_size: -; v_call: TRBV4-2
cdr3_aa: CASSFSGRAGEQYF; j_call: TRBJ2-7; clone_size: -; v_call: TRBV7-2
cdr3_aa: CASRIQNNYNSPLHF; j_call: TRBJ1-6; clone_size: few; v_call: TRBV19
cdr3_aa: CAWSSGQGIDEQFF; j_call: TRBJ2-1; clone_size: -; v_call: TRBV30